This TCR beta chain was identified during a study of blood T cell repertoires in COVID-19. A single count supports this clone. The CDR3 consists of 16 residues. From germline, CDR1 is SGHRS and CDR2 YFSETQ. Deletions cut 0 bases from V and 0 bases from J, with 11 bases between. In the original workflow: Reference gene primer amplification gave estimated nucleated cell counts. Clones were read by immunoSEQ multiplex PCR, and TCRdb kept only the in-frame ones, dropping some. That table supplies the V and J calls and clone size; D and trimming were determined from the DNA. The sample records 230,000 or so clones, about 88% being singletons.

This receptor was taken from a woman in her twenties or thirties who had recovered from COVID-19. Sample: PBMCs or T cells enriched from blood (not recorded which). This chain uses TRBV5-1 with TRBJ2-3; no definite D call. CDR3 nucleotide sequence: TGCGCCAGCAGCTTGGCGTACCAAACTAGCACAGATACGCAGTATTTT. Residues: CASSLAYQTSTDTQYF. Supplemented by reference TRBV5-1 and TRBJ2-3, the full variable domain reads KAGVTQTPRYLIKTRGQQVTLSCSPISGHRSVSWYQQTPGQGLQFLFEYFSETQRNKGNFPGRFSGRQFSNSRSEMNVSTLELGDSALYLCASSLAYQTSTDTQYFGPGTRLTVL.